The rows below give T cell receptor beta chains drawn from one sample of a study of OX40 agonist ivuxolimab in advanced cancers. Data came from immunoSEQ multiplex PCR; TCRdb stores just in-frame clones and leaves some out. The sample yields about 51,000 clones, about nine tenths seen once. This sample comprised CD4+ or CD8+ T cells sorted from blood, obtained in a trial of the OX40 agonist ivuxolimab. Receptor source: an adult with an advanced solid tumor such as melanoma, head and neck, liver or kidney cancer. Each CDR3 is given with its conserved first and last residue. D genes are given only for firm matches. A clone size is listed for some rows: how often the clone was seen (once, few, many), or a class if it is expanded.

d_call	v_call	clone_size	j_call	cdr3_aa	cdr3_nt
TRBD1	TRBV29-1	-	TRBJ1-2	CSVGDRGAHGYTF	TGCAGCGTTGGTGACAGGGGGGCTCATGGCTACACCTTC
TRBD2	TRBV9	-	TRBJ2-1	CASSPTSGSREQFF	TGTGCCAGCAGCCCTACGAGCGGGAGTCGGGAGCAGTTCTTC
-	TRBV28	-	TRBJ1-5	CASSFSGRSQPQHF	TGTGCCAGCAGTTTTTCGGGCCGCAGCCAGCCCCAGCATTTT
TRBD2	TRBV7-9	-	TRBJ2-3	CASTPAVGRARADTQYF	TGTGCCAGCACCCCGGCCGTCGGGAGGGCGCGAGCAGATACGCAGTATTTT
-	TRBV11-3	-	TRBJ2-1	CASSPQGFDEQFF	TGTGCCAGCAGCCCCCAAGGTTTCGATGAGCAGTTCTTC
-	TRBV6-6	-	TRBJ2-7	CASRGATTYEQYF	TGTGCCAGCAGGGGGGCCACGACCTACGAGCAGTACTTC
TRBD2	TRBV7-6	-	TRBJ2-2	CASSALLLAGGSGELFF	TGTGCCAGCAGCGCTCTACTACTAGCGGGGGGTTCCGGGGAGCTGTTTTTT
-	TRBV28	-	TRBJ2-4	CASSPAERQIAKNIQYF	TGTGCCAGCAGTCCGGCCGAGCGACAGATAGCCAAAAACATTCAGTACTTC
-	TRBV4-1	once	TRBJ2-2	CASSLPLAEMNTGELFF	TGCGCCAGCAGCCTTCCCTTAGCGGAGATGAACACCGGGGAGCTGTTTTTT
-	TRBV19	-	TRBJ1-4	CASSPRQETNEKLFF	TGTGCCAGTAGTCCGAGACAGGAAACTAATGAAAAACTGTTTTTT
-	TRBV9	once	TRBJ1-6	CASSVGLGADSPLHF	TGTGCCAGCAGCGTAGGACTGGGAGCGGATTCACCCCTCCACTTT
TRBD2	TRBV28	-	TRBJ2-6	CASRGPGGATSGANVLTF	TGTGCCAGCAGGGGGCCCGGGGGGGCGACGTCTGGGGCCAACGTCCTGACTTTC
-	TRBV29-1	-	TRBJ2-6	CSVGGGTGALSGANVLTF	TGCAGCGTTGGGGGAGGCACAGGGGCTCTCTCTGGGGCCAACGTCCTGACTTTC
-	TRBV5-4	-	TRBJ1-1	CASSLENRKNTEAFF	TGTGCCAGCAGCTTGGAAAACAGAAAAAACACTGAAGCTTTCTTT
-	TRBV30	-	TRBJ1-2	CAWSVQSGGNYGYTF	TGTGCCTGGAGTGTACAGTCGGGTGGAAACTATGGCTACACCTTC
-	TRBV21-1	-	TRBJ2-2	CASQALAGVRTGELFF	TGTGCCTCACAGGCCTTAGCGGGAGTTCGCACCGGGGAGCTGTTTTTT
-	TRBV7-9	-	TRBJ1-2	CASSRGHHF	TGTGCCAGCAGCCGGGGACACCACTTC
-	TRBV7-3	-	TRBJ2-1	CASSFNNEQFF	TGTGCCAGCAGCTTTAACAATGAGCAGTTCTTC
TRBD1	TRBV27	-	TRBJ1-5	CASRVGQGVQPQHF	TGTGCCAGCAGGGTAGGACAGGGGGTTCAGCCCCAGCATTTT
-	TRBV28	-	TRBJ1-2	CASSPGVGYTF	TGTGCCAGCAGCCCAGGGGTTGGCTACACCTTC
-	TRBV28	once	TRBJ2-7	CASTQAGSSYEQYF	TGTGCCAGCACCCAGGCGGGAAGCTCCTACGAGCAGTACTTC
-	TRBV9	-	TRBJ1-1	CASSVEDTEAFF	TGTGCCAGCAGCGTAGAAGACACTGAAGCTTTCTTT